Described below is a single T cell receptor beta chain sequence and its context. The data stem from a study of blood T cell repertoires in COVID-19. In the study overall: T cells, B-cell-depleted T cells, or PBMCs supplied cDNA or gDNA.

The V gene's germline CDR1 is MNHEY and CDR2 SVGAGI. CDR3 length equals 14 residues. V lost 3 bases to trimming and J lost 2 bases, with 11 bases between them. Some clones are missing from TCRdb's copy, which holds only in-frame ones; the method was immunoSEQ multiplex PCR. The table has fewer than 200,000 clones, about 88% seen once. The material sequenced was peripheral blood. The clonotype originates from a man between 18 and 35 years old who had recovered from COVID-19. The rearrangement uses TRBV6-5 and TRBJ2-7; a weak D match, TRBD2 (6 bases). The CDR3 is CASSYMAGTYEQYF. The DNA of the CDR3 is TGTGCCAGCAGTTATATGGCGGGAACCTACGAGCAGTACTTC.